The 23 T cell receptor beta chains in this list originate from one sample, sequenced in a study of a mutant IDH1 vaccine in newly diagnosed glioma. Antigens of these TCRs are unknown. Sequencing was performed with immunoSEQ multiplex PCR; in TCRdb, only in-frame clones are kept and a portion is missing. The data contain some 29,000 clones, 87% of them seen just once; the ten biggest clones take up around 3%. Indicated time point: week 5, during vaccination. The investigators gave 300 ug of mutant IDH1 20-mer peptide in each vaccine dose, together with topical imiquimod. Specimen: peripheral blood mononuclear cells (PBMCs), collected from a glioma patient whose treatment included an IDH1 peptide vaccine. Receptor source: a woman between 35 and 50 years old with glioma. Some clones in this sample may be carry-over from other donors' samples.

V is TRBV28 and J is TRBJ1-2; D might be TRBD1 (6 bases). V was clipped by 4 bases and J by 7 bases, with 10 bases between them. Germline CDR1 MDHEN, CDR2 SYDVKM. This CDR3 has 12 residues. This CDR3 reads CASSSTGIGYTF. DNA for the CDR3: TGTGCCAGCAGTTCTACAGGGATTGGCTACACCTTC.

As concerns this clone: Compared with germline, one end of the junction differs, possibly owing to a read error. V is TRBV7-7 and J is TRBJ1-6; D may be TRBD1 (5 bases). CDR1 and CDR2 (germline): SSHAT, FNYEAQ (reference sequence). The CDR3 is made up of 13 amino acids. In DNA form, the CDR3 reads TGTGCTAGCAGCTTAGTCGGGGGATCACCCCTCCACTTT. Its protein product is CASSLVGGSPLHF.

The chain links TRBV7-9 to TRBJ1-2; D is undetermined. In germline, CDR1 is SEHNR, CDR2 FQNEAQ (reference sequence). This CDR3 contains 12 residues. Trimming took 5 bases from V and 0 from J, leaving 4 bases between them. The CDR3 reads CASSVSNYGYTF. The CDR3 nucleotides read TGTGCCAGCAGCGTGTCTAACTATGGCTACACCTTC.

CDR3 DNA sequence: TGTGCCAGCAGCACTTCGGGCTACGAGCAGTACTTC. This translates into CASSTSGYEQYF. The chain recombines TRBV2 with TRBJ2-7; D gene unclear. Trimming took off 6 bases at V and 3 bases at J, with 9 bases between the two ends. The CDR3 has 12 amino acids. Germline V CDR1 and CDR2: SNHLY, FYNNEI.

This CDR3 reads CASTGGETQYF. The CDR3 nucleotides are TGTGCCAGCACTGGAGGAGAGACCCAGTACTTC. The gene calls are TRBV28 and TRBJ2-5, with TRBD2 as a possible D gene (5 bases). Germline lookup yields CDR1 MDHEN and CDR2 SYDVKM. The length of the CDR3 is 11 residues. The V end lost 7 bases, the J end lost 4 bases, and 7 bases lay between the germline ends.

This chain links TRBV14 with TRBJ1-4; 7 bases map to TRBD1. CDR3 size: 14 residues. The trim removed 4 bases at V and 8 bases at J, leaving 7 bases unmatched. CDR1 is SGHDN and CDR2 is FVKESK in the germline V gene. CDR3 coding DNA: TGTGCCAGCAGCCCAGGGGACAGTCGGGAAAAACTGTTTTTT. This sequence encodes CASSPGDSREKLFF.

CDR3 sequence: CASSLKSGTEAFF. The CDR3 DNA reads TGTGCCAGCAGTTTAAAGTCCGGCACTGAAGCTTTCTTT. V usage is TRBV27 and J usage is TRBJ1-1; D is unclear. There are 13 residues in the CDR3. CDR1 is MNHEY, CDR2 SMNVEV, per germline (reference sequence). V was trimmed by 2 bases and J by 4 bases, leaving 8 bases between them.

The chain links TRBV18 to TRBJ2-1; 7 bases line up with TRBD2. Trimming removed 0 bases from V and 6 bases from J; junction bases left unmatched: 20. The CDR3 is 20 amino acids. Looked up from germline, CDR1 is KGHSH and CDR2 is LQKENI. The CDR3 sequence: CASSPPRGGQNLDAFNEQFF. CDR3 DNA sequence: TGTGCCAGCTCACCACCTCGGGGAGGGCAGAATCTAGACGCTTTCAATGAGCAGTTCTTC. Variable domain in full (rest from reference TRBV18 and TRBJ2-1): NAGVMQNPRHLVRRRGQEARLRCSPMKGHSHVYWYRQLPEEGLKFMVYLQKENIIDESGMPKERFSAEFPKEGPSILRIQQVVRGDSAAYFCASSPPRGGQNLDAFNEQFFGPGTRLTVL.

The chain combines TRBV28 with TRBJ2-2; 9 positions match TRBD1. V trimming: 5 bases; J trimming: 3 bases; junction bases outside the gene matches: 4. Germline V gives CDR1 MDHEN, CDR2 SYDVKM. The CDR3 is 15 residues long. The CDR3 nucleotides are TGTGCCAGCAGTAATCGGGACAGGGACACCGGGGAGCTGTTTTTT. Its protein product is CASSNRDRDTGELFF.

CDR3 residues: CASRGTEGDEQYF. The CDR3 DNA reads TGTGCCAGCAGGGGGACAGAGGGCGACGAGCAGTACTTC. The rearrangement links TRBV25-1 to TRBJ2-7, with 7 bases that match TRBD1. V was pared by 6 bases and J by 5 bases, with 7 bases of the junction left unmatched. Germline V CDR1 and CDR2: MGHDK, SYGVNS. The CDR3 consists of 13 residues.

V and J are TRBV5-3 and TRBJ2-1; weak D call: TRBD2 (5 bases). TRBV5-3 is labeled an ORF, and its function is uncertain. V was trimmed by 1 base and J by 5 bases, leaving 16 bases between them. This CDR3 region has 16 residues. CDR3 residues: CARSLNGLEGNNEQFF. Written as DNA, the CDR3 is TGTGCCAGAAGCTTGAACGGACTCGAGGGAAACAATGAGCAGTTCTTC.

This chain connects TRBV6-1 to TRBJ2-1; D is perhaps TRBD2 (6 bases). The CDR3 length is 17 residues. CDR1 is MNHNS and CDR2 is SASEGT in the germline V gene. Trimming pared 0 bases from V and 0 bases from J, leaving 12 bases between. CDR3 loop: CASSEAGLPSSYNEQFF. The CDR3 nucleotides are TGTGCCAGCAGTGAAGCGGGACTGCCAAGCTCCTACAATGAGCAGTTCTTC.

The genes are TRBV6-5 and TRBJ2-3; D is unclear. V was clipped by 1 base and J by 5 bases, with 1 base between them. The CDR3 runs 11 residues. The germline V gene encodes CDR1 MNHEY and CDR2 SVGAGI. The CDR3 region is CASSYLDTQYF. The CDR3 bases are TGTGCCAGCAGTTACTTAGATACGCAGTATTTT.

This rearrangement joins TRBV28 to TRBJ1-2; D gene uncertain. The V gene lost 5 bases and the J gene lost 2 bases, with 9 bases spanning the gap. The germline gives CDR1 MDHEN, CDR2 SYDVKM. The CDR3 has 13 amino acids. The CDR3 loop is CASSKKRNYGYTF. The CDR3 DNA sequence: TGTGCCAGCAGTAAAAAGCGGAACTATGGCTACACCTTC.

This clone came up once. V usage is TRBV5-6 and J usage is TRBJ1-1; D is ambiguous. The CDR3 sequence is 15 residues long. From germline, CDR1 is SGHDT and CDR2 YYEEEE. Trimming shortened V by 2 bases and J by 3 bases, and 14 bases separated the two germline ends. The CDR3 loop reads CASSFTPRVDTEAFF. The CDR3 nucleotides read TGTGCCAGCAGCTTTACTCCTAGGGTAGACACTGAAGCTTTCTTT.

The chain recombines TRBV5-6 with TRBJ2-3; D gene ambiguous. Germline V gene lookup returns CDR1 SGHDT and CDR2 YYEEEE. V was shortened by 4 bases and J by 2 bases, with 5 bases between the two germline ends. The CDR3 extends over 12 amino acids. CDR3 nucleotide sequence: TGTGCCAGCAGCGCACACACAGATACGCAGTATTTT. It encodes CASSAHTDTQYF.

The chain joins TRBV6-7 to TRBJ1-3, with 9 bases matching TRBD1. TRBV6-7 is known as an ORF, though its function is uncertain. CDR3 length: 15 amino acids. The ends lost 6 bases at V and 4 bases at J; junction bases unmatched: 7. DNA for the CDR3: TGTGCCAGCAGGGGGGACAGGGTCCCAGGAAACACCATATATTTT. Its protein is CASRGDRVPGNTIYF.

This chain links TRBV5-1 with TRBJ2-1, with 10 bases matching TRBD2. The germline CDR1 and CDR2 sequences are SGHRS and YFSETQ. V dropped 2 bases and J dropped 7; count of bases not matched to a gene: 6. The CDR3 runs to 15 residues. CDR3 DNA: TGCGCCAGCAGCTTAGCGGGAGGGGTTACGAATGAGCAGTTCTTC. It yields the protein CASSLAGGVTNEQFF. Based on the CDR3 plus reference TRBV5-1 and TRBJ2-1, the full variable domain is KAGVTQTPRYLIKTRGQQVTLSCSPISGHRSVSWYQQTPGQGLQFLFEYFSETQRNKGNFPGRFSGRQFSNSRSEMNVSTLELGDSALYLCASSLAGGVTNEQFFGPGTRLTVL.

The CDR3 is CASSRTGGRSNYGYTF. The DNA of the CDR3 is TGTGCCAGCAGCAGAACCGGTGGGCGGAGTAACTATGGCTACACCTTC. The chain uses TRBV7-9 and TRBJ1-2; no clear D. The CDR3 sequence is 16 residues long. Germline CDR1 SEHNR, CDR2 FQNEAQ (reference sequence). V lost 5 bases and J lost 1, with 17 bases in between.

The chain joins TRBV2 to TRBJ1-5; D remains ambiguous. Between the trimmed V and J ends, which lost 3 bases and 4 bases, there was a span of 4 bases. The CDR3 covers 12 residues. The germline V gene encodes CDR1 SNHLY and CDR2 FYNNEI. The CDR3 region has the DNA TGTGCCAGCAGTGACGCGAATCAGCCCCAGCATTTT. Protein: CASSDANQPQHF.

The CDR3 DNA is TGTGCCAGCAGCGTAGAGGAGGCAGAGACCCAGTACTTC. It specifies CASSVEEAETQYF. The V gene is TRBV9, the J gene TRBJ2-5; maybe TRBD2 (5 bases). Trimming left V 0 bases short and J 4 bases short, with 7 bases between. The CDR3 has 13 residues. The germline V gene has CDR1 SGDLS and CDR2 YYNGEE.

This rearrangement joins TRBV7-2 to TRBJ2-1; either TRBD1 or TRBD2 may fit D (5 bases each). The CDR3 runs to 13 residues. CDR1 is SGHTA and CDR2 is FQGNSA in the germline V gene. Trimming took 5 bases from V and 15 from J, leaving 20 bases between them. The CDR3 DNA reads TGTGCCAGCAGCCAACTGGCATCAGGGAGTGGGTTCTTC. Its protein is CASSQLASGSGFF.

The chain recombines TRBV18 with TRBJ2-7; D gene ambiguous. Germline V gene lookup returns CDR1 KGHSH and CDR2 LQKENI. The CDR3 has 13 amino acids. V lost 4 bases and J lost 9, with 16 bases in between. CDR3 residues: CASSLHSNDGQYF. The CDR3 nucleotides are TGTGCCAGCTCACTACATTCGAATGACGGGCAGTACTTC.